Each of the 11 T cell receptor beta chains below was sequenced from the same sample in a study of blood T cell repertoires in COVID-19. The protocol was immunoSEQ multiplex PCR, while the TCRdb copy is restricted to in-frame clones and leaves out a portion. The sample records around 250,000 clones, about 83% being singletons. The specimen sequenced was peripheral blood. The receptors come from an elderly man with acute or convalescent COVID-19.

The chain couples TRBV28 to TRBJ1-3; D call uncertain. The CDR3 is made up of 15 amino acids. With 5 bases removed from V and 0 bases from J, the gap between germline ends came to 11 bases. CDR1 MDHEN and CDR2 SYDVKM come from the germline V gene. The CDR3 DNA follows: TGTGCCAGCAGTCCTCTCCGGGTCTCTGGAAACACCATATATTTT. This translates into CASSPLRVSGNTIYF.

V and J are TRBV6-5 and TRBJ2-1; 8 nucleotides line up with TRBD1. J lost 2 bases, V lost 2 bases, and 5 bases had no gene match. In germline, CDR1 is MNHEY, CDR2 SVGAGI. The CDR3 spans 16 residues. The CDR3 is CASSYPRGLTYNEQFF. The CDR3 coding sequence is TGTGCCAGCAGTTACCCCAGGGGGCTAACCTACAATGAGCAGTTCTTC.

The chain combines TRBV2 with TRBJ1-5; D not resolved. Per the germline V gene, CDR1 is SNHLY and CDR2 is FYNNEI. The CDR3 consists of 14 residues. Trimming left V 4 bases short and J 3 bases short, with 10 bases between. This chain's CDR3 is CASSALANNQPQHF. The CDR3 DNA sequence: TGTGCCAGCAGTGCCTTAGCCAACAATCAGCCCCAGCATTTT.

The rearrangement joins TRBV3-1 (or the pseudogene TRBV3-2) to TRBJ2-7; the match to TRBD2 covers 9 bases. V shed 4 bases and J 4 bases; nucleotides not matched to a gene: 5. The CDR3 has 14 residues. The germline V gene encodes CDR1 LGHDT and CDR2 YNNKEL (reference sequence). CDR3 sequence reads: CASSRAGGPYEQYF. CDR3 bases: TGTGCCAGCAGCCGCGCGGGGGGGCCGTACGAGCAGTACTTC.

The V call is TRBV11-2, the J call TRBJ2-7; TRBD1 agrees at 10 bases. Trimming removed 0 bases from V and 6 bases from J; junction bases left unmatched: 11. CDR1 and CDR2 (germline): SGHAT, FQNNGV. The CDR3 runs to 17 residues. The CDR3 nucleotides read TGTGCCAGCAGCTTAGACAGCCCCGGGACAGGGGCTCGCGAGCAGTACTTC. Translation: CASSLDSPGTGAREQYF.

CDR3 sequence: CASSYSRTSGSDEQFF. The CDR3 DNA reads TGTGCCAGCAGTTACTCGCGAACTAGCGGGAGCGATGAGCAGTTCTTC. The chain uses TRBV6-2 or TRBV6-3 and TRBJ2-1; TRBD2 matches at 11 bases. The J segment lost 8 bases and the V segment lost 0 bases, leaving 6 bases of the junction unmatched. Germline loops: CDR1 MNHEY, CDR2 SVGEGT. The CDR3 loop spans 16 amino acids.

The chain couples TRBV5-1 to TRBJ2-6, with TRBD2 identical over 8 bases. CDR1 is SGHRS and CDR2 is YFSETQ in the germline V gene. The junction had 1 base not matched to a gene; V was cut back by 0 bases and J by 2 bases. The CDR3 consists of 16 residues. CDR3 nucleotides: TGCGCCAGCAGCTTGGACGGGGGGGCTGGGGCCAACGTCCTGACTTTC. Translated, it gives CASSLDGGAGANVLTF.

The chain joins TRBV3-1 (or the pseudogene TRBV3-2) to TRBJ2-5; 7 bases are a match to TRBD2. This CDR3 comprises 16 residues. Looked up from germline, CDR1 is LGHDT and CDR2 is YNNKEL (reference sequence). V dropped 1 base and J dropped 0; count of bases not matched to a gene: 5. The DNA for the CDR3 is TGTGCCAGCAGCCAAGCCCCCCGGGGGGACCAAGAGACCCAGTACTTC. As protein: CASSQAPRGDQETQYF.

In its sample, this clone was seen once. The chain links TRBV10-3 to TRBJ1-3; no definite D call. The CDR3 runs to 16 residues. Trimming left V 3 bases short and J 0 bases short, with 12 bases between. Germline loops: CDR1 ENHRY, CDR2 SYGVKD. CDR3 sequence (DNA): TGTGCCATCAGTGACAGGCCTCAACGCTCTGGAAACACCATATATTTT. It yields the protein CAISDRPQRSGNTIYF.

The chain carries TRBV7-9 and TRBJ2-1, with a possible D match to TRBD2 (6 bases). The CDR3 contains 15 residues. Germline CDR1 and CDR2: SEHNR and FQNEAQ (reference sequence). Trimming left V 1 base short and J 15 bases short, with 22 bases between. The CDR3 region is CASSLDGSSARRRFF. The CDR3 region has the DNA TGTGCCAGCAGCTTAGATGGTTCTAGCGCGCGACGCAGGTTCTTC. The full variable domain, rest sourced from reference TRBV7-9 and TRBJ2-1, is DTGVSQNPRHKITKRGQNVTFRCDPISEHNRLYWYRQTLGQGPEFLTYFQNEAQLEKSRLLSDRFSAERPKGSFSTLEIQRTEQGDSAMYLCASSLDGSSARRRFFGPGTRLTVL.

V usage is TRBV7-9 and J usage is TRBJ2-2, with 7 positions matching TRBD2. The CDR3 runs 16 residues. V shed 7 bases, J shed 5 bases, and the junction held 13 bases outside the gene matches. Looked up from germline, CDR1 is SEHNR and CDR2 is FQNEAQ (reference sequence). The CDR3 spells CASTTAAGIDTGELFF. As DNA, the CDR3 is TGTGCCAGCACCACCGCAGCGGGAATCGATACCGGGGAGCTGTTTTTT.